Listed here is a single T cell receptor beta chain. The antigen is not known. This record belongs to a study of early T cells in non-severe SARS-CoV-2 infection. Study-level points and caveats: Private and CD4 specificities were missed by VDJdb matching, which favored anti-spike CD8 responses.

Separate cDNA molecules each had unique molecular identifiers attached to them. TCRdb re-derived calls from the 5' RACE reads in MiXCR, one entry per CDR3 protein. There are fewer than 75,000 distinct CDR3 sequences in the sample; roughly 21% occur only once, and about 17% lies in the top ten. Trimming cost V 6 bases and J 4 bases, with 13 bases left between them. The CDR3 sequence is 14 residues long. Germline CDR1 MNHEY, CDR2 SVGAGI. This TCR was sampled from an adult who was a healthcare worker with PCR-confirmed SARS-CoV-2 infection or an uninfected control (not recorded which). The gene calls are TRBV6-5 and TRBJ2-1; D is possibly TRBD1 (6 bases). The sequences come from whole blood, collected at baseline. The CDR3 nucleotides read TGTGCCAGCAGAATGGACAGTACTTACAATGAGCAGTTCTTC. Translating it yields CASRMDSTYNEQFF.